These T cell receptor beta chains were read from a single sample in a study of OX40 agonist ivuxolimab in advanced cancers. Sequencing was performed with immunoSEQ multiplex PCR; in TCRdb, only in-frame clones are kept and a portion is missing. This sample has approximately 19,000 clones, with roughly 91% found just once. Sequenced here: CD4+ or CD8+ T cells sorted from blood, sampled in a trial of the OX40 agonist ivuxolimab. The receptors here all came from an adult with an advanced solid tumor such as melanoma, head and neck, liver or kidney cancer. Each CDR3 is given with its conserved first and last residue. The D gene is left open where the match is weak. Clone size appears in some rows only: once, few, many, or a class for an expanded clone.

TRBJ2-7 TRBV5-5 TRBD2 NA CASSYTPSGSKDEQYF TGTGCCAGCAGCTACACCCCTAGCGGGAGTAAGGACGAGCAGTACTTC
TRBJ2-1 TRBV9 TRBD2 NA CASSPSGGGYNEQFF TGTGCCAGCAGCCCAAGCGGGGGGGGATACAATGAGCAGTTCTTC
TRBJ1-1 TRBV14 NA few CASSQVVWGTEAFF TGTGCCAGCAGCCAAGTAGTTTGGGGCACTGAAGCTTTCTTT
TRBJ1-2 TRBV9 NA NA CASSAYMLSYGYTF TGTGCCAGCAGCGCCTACATGCTTAGCTATGGCTACACCTTC
TRBJ1-5 TRBV7-8 NA NA CASSQRQGLNQPQHF TGTGCCAGCAGCCAGCGCCAGGGCCTCAATCAGCCCCAGCATTTT
TRBJ2-7 TRBV4-1 NA NA CASSLASGAYEQYF TGCGCCAGCAGCCTCGCGTCTGGGGCCTACGAGCAGTACTTC
TRBJ2-3 TRBV4-2 NA NA CASSQEGAGAFTDTQYF TGTGCCAGCAGCCAAGAAGGGGCGGGGGCCTTCACAGATACGCAGTATTTT
TRBJ1-1 TRBV2 NA NA CAGLGSPATEAFF TGTGCCGGCCTCGGATCCCCGGCGACTGAAGCTTTCTTT
TRBJ2-3 TRBV29-1 TRBD2 NA CSVRTSGTDTQYF TGCAGCGTGCGGACTAGCGGCACAGATACGCAGTATTTT
TRBJ1-1 TRBV27 NA NA CASSHTGTNTEAFF TGTGCCAGCAGTCATACAGGGACGAACACTGAAGCTTTCTTT
TRBJ2-3 TRBV5-1 NA NA CASSQQGMTDTQYF TGCGCCAGCAGCCAGCAGGGTATGACAGATACGCAGTATTTT
TRBJ1-3 TRBV27 NA NA CASSPTGTTGNTIYF TGTGCCAGCAGTCCCACCGGGACAACCGGAAACACCATATATTTT
TRBJ2-7 TRBV19 NA NA CASSPRHRYEQYF TGTGCCAGTAGTCCTCGACACCGCTACGAGCAGTACTTC
TRBJ2-1 TRBV7-2 TRBD2 NA CASSLWSSGSNEQFF TGTGCCAGCAGCTTGTGGTCTAGCGGGAGCAATGAGCAGTTCTTC
TRBJ2-7 TRBV14 NA NA CASSHPGAGAHTYEQYF TGTGCCAGCAGCCATCCTGGGGCAGGGGCACATACCTACGAGCAGTACTTC
TRBJ2-7 TRBV27 TRBD1 NA CASSKGPGTGKDEQYF TGTGCCAGCAGTAAGGGTCCCGGGACAGGGAAGGACGAGCAGTACTTC
TRBJ1-2 TRBV21-1 NA NA CASSVPGARSDGYTF TGTGCCAGCAGCGTCCCCGGGGCCCGATCCGATGGCTACACCTTC
TRBJ2-7 TRBV7-9 NA NA CASSLPSFILGSGYF TGTGCCAGCAGCTTACCGAGTTTTATACTAGGGAGCGGGTATTTC
TRBJ1-3 TRBV6-1 NA NA CASSDRRYRDTIYF TGTGCCAGCAGTGATCGGAGGTATCGTGACACCATATATTTT
TRBJ2-1 TRBV6-6 NA NA CASSYLEGDNEQFF TGTGCCAGCAGTTACTTGGAGGGCGATAATGAGCAGTTCTTC
TRBJ2-7 TRBV2 NA NA CASSVGLTGTPTYEQYF TGTGCCAGCAGTGTTGGCCTCACCGGGACCCCCACCTACGAGCAGTACTTC
TRBJ1-2 TRBV7-8 NA NA CASSHPSFDLATPGAGYTF TGTGCCAGCAGCCACCCGTCATTCGACCTAGCCACGCCGGGGGCCGGCTACACCTTC
TRBJ1-5 TRBV19 NA NA CASSAPPNTDQPQHF TGTGCCAGTAGTGCCCCACCCAACACCGATCAGCCCCAGCATTTT
TRBJ2-7 TRBV4-1 TRBD2 once CASSQAGGPDEQYF TGCGCCAGCAGCCAAGCGGGAGGGCCTGACGAGCAGTACTTC
TRBJ1-6 TRBV10-2 NA NA CASSERGSPLHF TGCGCCAGCAGTGAACGGGGGTCACCCCTCCACTTT
TRBJ1-1 TRBV4-2 NA NA CASSQGGENTEAFF TGTGCCAGCAGCCAAGGGGGAGAGAACACTGAAGCTTTCTTT
TRBJ1-2 TRBV18 NA few CASSPPSDGYTF TGTGCCAGCTCACCACCTAGCGATGGCTACACCTTC
TRBJ1-1 TRBV27 TRBD1 NA CASSPRTGWNTEAFF TGTGCCAGCAGTCCTCGGACAGGATGGAACACTGAAGCTTTCTTT
TRBJ2-1 TRBV27 TRBD2 NA CASRLAGALPDEQFF TGTGCCAGCCGACTAGCGGGGGCCCTCCCCGATGAGCAGTTCTTC
TRBJ1-1 TRBV6-5 TRBD1 NA CASSPTGEAAEAFF TGTGCCAGCAGCCCGACAGGGGAGGCGGCTGAAGCTTTCTTT
TRBJ2-3 TRBV6-6 NA NA CASSYTPGLDTQYF TGTGCCAGCAGCTACACCCCAGGGTTAGATACGCAGTATTTT
TRBJ2-1 TRBV10-1 TRBD2 NA CASSAIPGTSEDEQFF TGCGCCAGCAGTGCAATCCCGGGGACTAGTGAAGATGAGCAGTTCTTC
TRBJ2-1 TRBV10-3 TRBD2 NA CAISQREGLYDEQFF TGTGCCATCAGTCAGCGGGAGGGCCTTTACGATGAGCAGTTCTTC
TRBJ1-5 TRBV13 NA once CASSLKGQPQHF TGTGCCAGCAGCTTAAAGGGTCAGCCCCAGCATTTT
TRBJ2-1 TRBV9 TRBD2 NA CASSVALAGGINEQFF TGTGCCAGCAGCGTAGCTCTAGCGGGGGGAATCAATGAGCAGTTCTTC
TRBJ2-1 TRBV6-1 TRBD2 NA CASSERTSGIDNEQFF TGTGCCAGCAGTGAGAGGACTAGCGGGATAGACAATGAGCAGTTCTTC
TRBJ1-2 TRBV19 NA NA CASSIRAGFHGYTF TGTGCCAGTAGTATACGCGCAGGGTTTCATGGCTACACCTTC
TRBJ2-3 TRBV5-6 TRBD1 NA CASSHLSGTGGVGTDTQYF TGTGCCAGCAGCCACCTAAGCGGGACAGGGGGAGTGGGCACAGATACGCAGTATTTT
TRBJ1-1 TRBV6-1 NA NA CASSVYDPNTEAFF TGTGCCAGCAGTGTATACGATCCCAACACTGAAGCTTTCTTT
TRBJ2-7 TRBV4-1 NA NA CASSQFLGQTYEQYF TGCGCCAGCAGCCAGTTTCTAGGACAGACCTACGAGCAGTACTTC
TRBJ1-2 TRBV7-3 NA NA CASSLPGDDLPPYGYTF TGTGCCAGCAGCTTACCCGGGGACGACCTCCCCCCCTATGGCTACACCTTC